This passage covers 18 T cell receptor beta chains from one sample sequenced in a study of blood T cell repertoires in COVID-19. This table comes from immunoSEQ multiplex PCR, and its TCRdb copy is limited to in-frame clones, with some not included. The sample comprises fewer than 150,000 clones, roughly four fifths of which are singletons, and 18% rests with the top ten. Material for sequencing was PBMCs or T cells enriched from blood (not recorded which). The receptor set was obtained from a man younger than 40 who had recovered from COVID-19.

The V gene is TRBV28, the J gene TRBJ1-5; D unresolved. CDR3 length equals 17 residues. Germline CDR1 is MDHEN and CDR2 is SYDVKM. The V gene lost 7 bases and the J gene lost 1 base, with 20 bases spanning the gap. The CDR3 protein is CASKRAGWPVSNQPQHF. For the CDR3, the DNA is TGTGCCAGCAAGCGGGCAGGCTGGCCTGTCAGCAATCAGCCCCAGCATTTT.

The genes are TRBV2 and TRBJ1-5; 8 bases agree with TRBD1. V lost 1 base to trimming and J lost 7 bases; unmatched junction nucleotides: 3. The CDR3 is made up of 14 amino acids. From germline, CDR1 is SNHLY and CDR2 FYNNEI. CDR3 nucleotide sequence: TGTGCCAGCAGTGAAGGGACAGGGTGGCAGCCCCAGCATTTT. Translation gives CASSEGTGWQPQHF.

The V call is TRBV5-1, the J call TRBJ2-5, with D possibly TRBD1 on 5 matching bases. The CDR3 runs 13 residues. Germline V CDR1 and CDR2: SGHRS, YFSETQ. V shed 6 bases and J shed 7 bases, with 16 bases lying between them. CDR3 bases: TGCGCCAGCACGGTTGACAGCCTCGGGACCCAGTACTTC. It is translated as CASTVDSLGTQYF.

This clone was recorded only once. The sample has other DNA sequences that encode this CDR3 too. The chain links TRBV6-5 to TRBJ2-7; 10 positions match TRBD2. The CDR3 contains 14 residues. Germline CDR1 and CDR2: MNHEY and SVGAGI. V shed 6 bases and J 3 bases; nucleotides not matched to a gene: 5. The CDR3: CASSRLAGNYEQYF. In DNA form, the CDR3 reads TGTGCCAGCAGCCGACTAGCGGGTAACTACGAGCAGTACTTC.

The V and J genes are TRBV6-2 or TRBV6-3 and TRBJ2-7; 9 bases agree with TRBD1. Germline assignment: CDR1 MNHEY and CDR2 SVGEGT. V lost 2 bases, J lost 3 bases, and 5 bases stayed unmatched. CDR3 length: 15 amino acids. DNA for the CDR3: TGTGCCAGCAGTTACACCCCGACAGGGGGCTACGAGCAGTACGTC. Translated: CASSYTPTGGYEQYV.

The chain joins TRBV2 to TRBJ1-2; tentatively, D is TRBD1 (6 bases). Germline V gives CDR1 SNHLY, CDR2 FYNNEI. The length of the CDR3 is 14 residues. Trimming took off 11 bases at V and 3 bases at J, with 19 bases between the two ends. Here the CDR3 DNA reads TGTGCCCGCTCGACGGGGGGCGCTGACTATGGCTACACCTTC. Translated, it gives CARSTGGADYGYTF. The whole variable domain, remainder taken from reference TRBV2 and TRBJ1-2, is EPEVTQTPSHQVTQMGQEVILRCVPISNHLYFYWYRQILGQKVEFLVSFYNNEISEKSEIFDDQFSVERPDGSNFTLKIRSTKLEDSAMYFCARSTGGADYGYTFGSGTRLTVV.

Turning to this clone: Other DNA sequences in the sample encode the same CDR3. V gene TRBV5-1 combines with J gene TRBJ2-3; D remains ambiguous. CDR1 and CDR2 (germline): SGHRS, YFSETQ. V was clipped by 4 bases and J by 0 bases, with 12 bases between them. The CDR3 is 15 amino acids. The CDR3 region has the DNA TGCGCCAGCAGCCTCACAGTCTCTAGCACAGATACGCAGTATTTT. It yields the protein CASSLTVSSTDTQYF.

The chain employs TRBV25-1 and TRBJ1-1, with D perhaps TRBD1 (5 bases). The CDR3 covers 12 residues. V lost 10 bases and J lost 3, with 12 bases in between. The germline V gene has CDR1 MGHDK and CDR2 SYGVNS. CDR3 sequence: CATGRGDTEAFF. In DNA form, the CDR3 reads TGTGCCACAGGGCGGGGCGACACTGAAGCTTTCTTT. Drawing the rest from reference TRBV25-1 and TRBJ1-1, the complete variable domain is EADIYQTPRYLVIGTGKKITLECSQTMGHDKMYWYQQDPGMELHLIHYSYGVNSTEKGDLSSESTVSRIRTEHFPLTLESARPSHTSQYLCATGRGDTEAFFGQGTRLTVV.

This chain uses TRBV7-6 with TRBJ2-1; 10 positions agree with TRBD2. Germline V gene sequence: CDR1 SGHVS, CDR2 FNYEAQ. The CDR3 extends over 18 amino acids. V shed 2 bases, J shed 5 bases, and the junction held 12 bases outside the gene matches. Here the CDR3 reads CASSLRLAGASGDNEQFF. CDR3 bases: TGTGCCAGCAGCTTAAGGCTAGCGGGAGCTTCCGGAGACAATGAGCAGTTCTTC.

V usage is TRBV9 and J usage is TRBJ1-6; 7 bases agree with TRBD1. Germline lookup yields CDR1 SGDLS and CDR2 YYNGEE. J lost 7 bases, V lost 0 bases, and 1 base had no gene match. The CDR3 runs 14 residues. The CDR3 loop reads CASSVAGGNSPLHF. CDR3 in DNA: TGTGCCAGCAGCGTAGCAGGGGGAAATTCACCCCTCCACTTT.

The chain is built from TRBV5-6 and TRBJ2-2; 7 nucleotides line up with TRBD1. The V gene end was trimmed by 6 bases and the J gene end by 1 base; junction bases not matched to a gene: 3. The germline V gene has CDR1 SGHDT and CDR2 YYEEEE. This CDR3 is 14 amino acids long. CDR3: CASKRTGNTGELFF. As DNA, the CDR3 is TGTGCCAGCAAACGGACAGGGAACACCGGGGAGCTGTTTTTT.

The rearrangement uses TRBV7-3 and TRBJ2-7; perhaps TRBD2 as D (5 bases). Trimming took off 5 bases at V and 7 bases at J, with 12 bases between the two ends. The CDR3 consists of 12 residues. The germline V gene has CDR1 SGHTA and CDR2 FQGTGA. The CDR3 DNA follows: TGTGCCAGCAGCCCCCAAACGGGAGAGCAGTACTTC. It yields the protein CASSPQTGEQYF.

This clone came up once. The chain combines TRBV5-1 with TRBJ1-2, with 7 nucleotides matching TRBD1. Germline V lookup: CDR1 SGHRS, CDR2 YFSETQ. The junction had 5 bases not matched to a gene; V was cut back by 4 bases and J by 8 bases. This CDR3 region has 12 residues. In DNA form, the CDR3 reads TGCGCCAGCAGCCCCCGACAGGGCGGCTACACCTTC. This encodes CASSPRQGGYTF.

The CDR3 DNA reads TGTGCCAGCAGTGAAGTGGTTTCGGGGGACTACGAGCAGTACTTC. Amino acid sequence: CASSEVVSGDYEQYF. This chain connects TRBV2 to TRBJ2-7, with TRBD2 as a possible D gene (6 bases). Trimming pared 1 base from V and 3 bases from J, leaving 13 bases between. Looked up from germline, CDR1 is SNHLY and CDR2 is FYNNEI. The CDR3 extends over 15 amino acids. Variable domain in full (rest from reference TRBV2 and TRBJ2-7): EPEVTQTPSHQVTQMGQEVILRCVPISNHLYFYWYRQILGQKVEFLVSFYNNEISEKSEIFDDQFSVERPDGSNFTLKIRSTKLEDSAMYFCASSEVVSGDYEQYFGPGTRLTVT.

This clone was observed many times. The chain recombines TRBV27 with TRBJ1-2, with D maybe TRBD1 (6 bases). The germline V and J ends were trimmed by 5 bases and 7 bases, with 11 bases remaining between them. CDR1 is MNHEY and CDR2 is SMNVEV in the germline V gene (reference sequence). This CDR3 region has 12 residues. As DNA, the CDR3 is TGTGCCAGCAGTACAGGGTTGGGTGGCTACACCTTC. Residues: CASSTGLGGYTF.

The chain carries TRBV6-5 and TRBJ2-7, with TRBD1 matching over 9 bases. Looked up from germline, CDR1 is MNHEY and CDR2 is SVGAGI. This CDR3 region has 14 residues. V gave up 8 bases and J gave up 1 base; unmatched junction bases: 6. The CDR3 bases are TGTGCCAGCGTGGGGACAGGGTGGTCCTACGAGCAGTACTTC. Its translation is CASVGTGWSYEQYF.

The chain couples TRBV27 to TRBJ2-7, with 7 nucleotides matching TRBD2. This CDR3 is built from 13 residues. The trim removed 3 bases at V and 4 bases at J, leaving 3 bases unmatched. CDR1 and CDR2 from the germline V gene are MNHEY and SMNVEV (reference sequence). CDR3 in DNA: TGTGCCAGCAGTTTTGGGGGGGAGTACGAGCAGTACTTC. As protein: CASSFGGEYEQYF.

The chain carries TRBV2 and TRBJ2-1; unclear D gene. Trimming stripped 8 bases from V and 9 bases from J, with 11 bases between. From germline, CDR1 is SNHLY and CDR2 FYNNEI. The CDR3 has 11 residues. The CDR3 loop reads CASLDWVEQFF. CDR3 nucleotide sequence: TGTGCCAGCCTAGATTGGGTTGAGCAGTTCTTC.